Listed here are 21 T cell receptor beta chains from one sample, sequenced in a study of T cells in Graves' hyperthyroidism and ophthalmopathy. RNA transcripts yielded amplified TCR beta CDR3 regions. An initial round of RT-PCR targeting the TCR CDR3 relied on the HTBI primer set. TCRdb itself ran the multiplex PCR reads through MiXCR, one entry per CDR3 protein. The sample consists of approximately 560,000 distinct CDR3 sequences, more than 45% of them appearing once. Sequenced sample: peripheral blood or thyroid tissue (not recorded which). The origin of the receptors is a woman aged 18-35 years with Graves' hyperthyroidism.

Many counts were recorded for this clonotype. CDR3: CSASPGVHQPQHF. The CDR3 nucleotides are TGCAGTGCTAGTCCAGGAGTCCATCAGCCCCAGCATTTT. The chain employs TRBV20-1 and TRBJ1-5; D unclear. The germline V gene has CDR1 DFQATT and CDR2 SNEGSKA (reference sequence). Trimming removed 3 bases at V and 5 bases at J, with 11 bases between. This CDR3 spans 13 amino acids.

The V gene is TRBV10-3, the J gene TRBJ1-5; D possibly corresponds to TRBD1 (6 bases). V was clipped by 10 bases and J by 4 bases, with 23 bases between them. The CDR3 loop spans 16 amino acids. CDR1 is ENHRY, CDR2 SYGVKD, per germline. CDR3 loop: CASSEVGAGRNQPQHF. Written as DNA, the CDR3 is TGTGCCAGCAGCGAGGTGGGGGCAGGGCGTAATCAGCCCCAGCATTTT.

This clonotype has more than one count but fewer than ten. V is TRBV4-2 and J is TRBJ1-2; 11 positions agree with TRBD1. Trimming at V came to 6 bases and at J to 7 bases, leaving 7 bases not matched to a gene. CDR3 size: 14 residues. The germline CDR1 and CDR2 sequences are LGHNA and YNFKEQ. The CDR3 DNA is TGTGCCAGCAGTCAGGACAGGGGGCTCAGTGGCTACACCTTC. Protein sequence: CASSQDRGLSGYTF.

V gene TRBV12-3 or TRBV12-4 combines with J gene TRBJ1-4, with 9 bases identical to TRBD1. Unmatched junction bases numbered 3, after V lost 5 bases and J lost 14 bases. CDR3 size: 11 residues. As DNA, the CDR3 is TGTGCCAGCAGTCGGGACAGGGCCCTGTTTTTT. It translates to CASSRDRALFF.

For this clonotype: One junction end disagrees with the germline gene, perhaps due to a read error. The rearrangement joins TRBV24-1 to TRBJ1-1, with D possibly being TRBD1 (5 bases). CDR1 is KGHDR, CDR2 SFDVKD, per germline. The CDR3 has 18 residues. CDR3 residues: CATSFFLPPTRDNTEASF. The DNA of the CDR3 is TGTGCCACCAGTTTCTTCCTTCCCCCTACCAGGGATAACACTGAAGCTTCCTTT.

A few counts support this clonotype. The chain recombines TRBV15 with TRBJ2-7, with TRBD2 matching over 15 bases. V lost 1 base to trimming and J lost 2 bases; unmatched junction nucleotides: 12. The CDR3 has 20 residues. Germline values: CDR1 LNHNV, CDR2 YYDKDF (reference sequence). CDR3 sequence (DNA): TGTGCCACCAGCAGAGTGGAGACAACCGGACTAGCGGGAGGGCCCTACGAGCAGTACTTC. As protein: CATSRVETTGLAGGPYEQYF.

This chain joins TRBV7-9 and TRBJ2-2; D is unresolved. The CDR3 runs 13 residues. Trimming took off 6 bases at V and 7 bases at J, with 12 bases between the two ends. Germline CDR1 and CDR2: SEHNR and FQNEAQ (reference sequence). CDR3 region: CASSGIRGGELFF. The CDR3 DNA reads TGTGCCAGCAGTGGGATAAGAGGCGGGGAGCTGTTTTTT.

This clonotype showed up just a few times. The genes are TRBV7-9 and TRBJ2-7; 14 bases are a match to TRBD2. Germline-derived CDR1 and CDR2 are SEHNR and FQNEAQ (reference sequence). V lost 7 bases, J lost 2 bases, and 19 bases stayed unmatched. The CDR3 extends over 20 amino acids. This CDR3 is CASTFRGSGTSGRGPYEQYF. In DNA, the CDR3 is TGTGCCAGCACCTTTAGGGGTTCCGGGACTAGCGGGAGAGGGCCCTACGAGCAGTACTTC.

This clonotype was observed many times. The chain carries TRBV6-6 and TRBJ2-3; TRBD2 agrees at 7 bases. Germline CDR1 is MNHNY and CDR2 is SVGAGI (reference sequence). The CDR3 totals 15 residues. V lost 2 bases and J lost 3; bases outside the gene matches: 5. Written as DNA, the CDR3 is TGTGCCAGCAGTTACGCGGGAGAGTTGACAGATACGCAGTATTTT. This gives the protein CASSYAGELTDTQYF.

This clonotype was counted between two and nine times. This sequence joins TRBV5-1 and TRBJ2-7, with 8 bases lining up with TRBD2. The CDR3 extends over 16 amino acids. J was trimmed by 3 bases and V by 0 bases; bases with no gene match: 8. Germline CDR1 is SGHRS and CDR2 is YFSETQ. The CDR3 sequence is CASSLARTSISYEQYF. CDR3 sequence (DNA): TGCGCCAGCAGCTTGGCCAGGACTAGCATTAGCTACGAGCAGTACTTC.

Note on this clonotype: A much bigger clone sits one base away, suggesting this may be a read error. The gene calls are TRBV29-1 and TRBJ1-1; D is ambiguous. Germline V CDR1 and CDR2: SQVTM, ANQGSEA. This CDR3 is built from 13 residues. The V and J ends lost 8 bases and 6 bases respectively, with 19 bases between them. CDR3 bases: TGCAGCTCTTCAGTCCCATTTACCGCTGAAGCTTTCTTT. Its translation: CSSSVPFTAEAFF.

CDR3 sequence (DNA): TGTGCCAGCAGCCAGGACTGGGTGGGCGTCTCTGGAAACACCATATATTTT. This encodes CASSQDWVGVSGNTIYF. This chain connects TRBV5-4 to TRBJ1-3, with D unclear. V lost 4 bases, J lost 0 bases, and 17 bases lay in between. The CDR3 contains 17 residues. From germline, CDR1 is SGHNT and CDR2 YYREEE (reference sequence).

This clonotype has at least ten counts. The rearrangement uses TRBV10-3 and TRBJ2-7; TRBD1 aligns across 8 bases. Germline assignment: CDR1 ENHRY and CDR2 SYGVKD. This CDR3 has 16 amino acids. V dropped 2 bases and J dropped 3; count of bases not matched to a gene: 9. This CDR3 reads CAISEPSGQEIYEQYF. CDR3 sequence (DNA): TGTGCCATCAGTGAGCCCTCGGGACAGGAAATCTACGAGCAGTACTTC.

The CDR3 DNA sequence: TGTGCCAGCAGTACGGACGGTCGGAACACTGAAGCTTTCTTT. Its translation is CASSTDGRNTEAFF. The V gene is TRBV6-4, the J gene TRBJ1-1; D is unclear. This CDR3 contains 14 residues. Germline loops: CDR1 MRHNA, CDR2 SNTAGT. The V end lost 5 bases, the J end lost 1 base, and 11 bases lay between the germline ends.

Of note for this clonotype: Just one base apart from a much larger clone, this may be a read error. The final CDR3 position lacks the conserved phenylalanine or tryptophan, pointing to a likely read error. V gene TRBV4-2 combines with J gene TRBJ2-7, with 9 bases that match TRBD2. The CDR3 has 14 amino acids. Germline CDR1 is LGHNA and CDR2 is YNFKEQ. Trimming at V came to 0 bases and at J to 4 bases, leaving 1 base not matched to a gene. The CDR3 region has the DNA TGTGCCAGCAGCCAAGATACTAGCGGGTACGAGCAGTACCTC. Amino acid sequence: CASSQDTSGYEQYL.

About this clonotype: Germline and junction disagree at one end, which may indicate a read error. The chain employs TRBV6-5 and TRBJ1-5; no clear D. CDR1 and CDR2 (germline): MNHEY, SVGAGI. This CDR3 spans 10 amino acids. This CDR3 reads CAISDSVQHF. As DNA, the CDR3 is TGTGCCATCAGTGACTCGGTCCAGCATTTT.

J is TRBJ1-1 and V is TRBV7-2; D may be TRBD1 (6 bases). The germline V gene encodes CDR1 SGHTA and CDR2 FQGNSA. This CDR3 region has 16 residues. The germline V and J ends were trimmed by 1 base and 0 bases, with 12 bases remaining between them. This CDR3 reads CASSLDREPMNTEAFF. CDR3 DNA: TGTGCCAGCAGCTTAGACAGGGAGCCGATGAACACTGAAGCTTTCTTT.

A note on this clonotype: A read error may explain this, as a much larger clone is one base away. This chain connects TRBV24-1 to TRBJ2-5, with TRBD2 identical over 10 bases. The CDR3 loop spans 14 amino acids. Trimming at V came to 2 bases and at J to 7 bases, leaving 3 bases not matched to a gene. CDR1 is KGHDR and CDR2 is SFDVKD in the germline V gene. The CDR3 sequence is CATSDSSGRGTQYF. The DNA for the CDR3 is TGTGCCACCAGTGATTCTAGCGGGAGAGGGACCCAGTACTTC.

This chain links TRBV10-3 with TRBJ2-5, with 9 bases aligning to TRBD2. Germline lookup yields CDR1 ENHRY and CDR2 SYGVKD. V shed 3 bases, J shed 2 bases, and the junction held 4 bases outside the gene matches. The CDR3 runs to 15 residues. CDR3 coding DNA: TGTGCCATCAGTGAAAGGACTAGCGCACAAGAGACCCAGTACTTC. This encodes CAISERTSAQETQYF.

V gene TRBV5-1 combines with J gene TRBJ2-7, with 7 bases fitting TRBD2. The junction had 11 bases not matched to a gene; V was cut back by 7 bases and J by 4 bases. The CDR3 has 14 amino acids. CDR1 is SGHRS, CDR2 YFSETQ, per germline. The chain's CDR3 is CASSASSGAYEQYF. The DNA of the CDR3 is TGCGCCAGCTCCGCCTCTAGCGGAGCATACGAGCAGTACTTC.

The V and J genes are TRBV2 and TRBJ1-4; D call uncertain. The CDR3 has 12 residues. Germline V gives CDR1 SNHLY, CDR2 FYNNEI. Trimming left V 6 bases short and J 3 bases short, with 5 bases between. The CDR3 DNA is TGTGCCAGCAGCGCGGCTAATGAAAAACTGTTTTTT. Amino acids: CASSAANEKLFF.